This T cell receptor (beta chain) was found in a study of control samples from healthy donors and cancer patients. With 7 bases removed from V and 9 bases from J, the gap between germline ends came to 16 bases. The CDR3 covers 12 residues. Germline V CDR1 and CDR2: SQVTM, ANQGSEA. Method: immunoSEQ multiplex PCR; TCRdb's copy keeps in-frame clones and lacks some. The data hold about 140,000 clones, with roughly 90% observed a single time. The receptor was derived from a man aged 25 to 40 in good health. The chain employs TRBV29-1 and TRBJ2-1, with D possibly matching TRBD1 (6 bases). Sequencing was performed on blood. CDR3: CSEKNRVAEQFF. DNA of the CDR3: TGCAGCGAAAAGAACAGGGTCGCTGAGCAGTTCTTC.